This TCR beta chain was captured in a study of Ad26.COV2.S vaccination and SARS-CoV-2 variants. Study in general: Ad26.COV2.S shots went into the muscle once or twice, 56 days apart. Overall study findings and caveats: Compared with placebo recipients, vaccine recipients had higher spike-specific TCR breadth. Responses of T cells in total may have been underestimated by the TCR breadth and depth analyses.

The CDR3 totals 12 residues. Germline CDR1 SGHVS, CDR2 FNYEAQ. The ends were cut back, 4 bases at V and 6 bases at J, with 7 bases in the middle. Treatment of the sample: 15 to 20 received Ad26.COV2.S at low or high dose, single or two shots; 5 received placebo; per-sample allocation not given. Sample collection was performed on day 63 after the first vaccine or placebo injection. Some clones are missing from TCRdb's copy, which holds only in-frame ones; the method was immunoSEQ multiplex PCR. The table lists about half a million clones, about nine tenths of them singletons. A remark on this clone: What it binds is unknown.

The sequence derives from a person between 18 and 65 years old who received the Ad26.COV2.S COVID-19 vaccine or a placebo. The sample in question was peripheral blood, obtained in a trial of Ad26.COV2.S vaccine versus placebo. The V and J genes are TRBV7-6 and TRBJ2-1, with a possible D match to TRBD1 (5 bases). CDR3 residues: CASSSTVNEQFF. CDR3 nucleotide sequence: TGTGCCAGCAGCTCGACAGTCAATGAGCAGTTCTTC.